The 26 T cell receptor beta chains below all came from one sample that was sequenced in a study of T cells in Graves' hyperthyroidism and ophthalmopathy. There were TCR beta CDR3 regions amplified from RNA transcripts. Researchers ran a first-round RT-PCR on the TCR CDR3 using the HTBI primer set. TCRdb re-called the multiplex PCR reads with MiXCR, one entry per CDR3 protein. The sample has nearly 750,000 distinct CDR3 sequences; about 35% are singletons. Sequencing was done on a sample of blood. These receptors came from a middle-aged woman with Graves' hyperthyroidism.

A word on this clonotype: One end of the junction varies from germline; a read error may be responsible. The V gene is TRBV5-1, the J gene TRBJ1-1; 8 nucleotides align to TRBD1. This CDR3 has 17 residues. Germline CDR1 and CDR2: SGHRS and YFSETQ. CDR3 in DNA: TGTGCCAGCAGCTCAGGACAGGGAGACCCCTTCTACACTGAAGCTTTCTTT. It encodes CASSSGQGDPFYTEAFF.

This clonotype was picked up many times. The DNA of the CDR3 is TGTGCCAGCAGCTCGTCGGCAGGGGGCAACGGGGCCAACGTCCTGACTTTC. This gives the protein CASSSSAGGNGANVLTF. This chain joins TRBV7-6 and TRBJ2-6, with 8 nucleotides matching TRBD1. V lost 4 bases to trimming and J lost 4 bases; unmatched junction nucleotides: 9. This CDR3 spans 17 amino acids. Germline V lookup: CDR1 SGHVS, CDR2 FNYEAQ.

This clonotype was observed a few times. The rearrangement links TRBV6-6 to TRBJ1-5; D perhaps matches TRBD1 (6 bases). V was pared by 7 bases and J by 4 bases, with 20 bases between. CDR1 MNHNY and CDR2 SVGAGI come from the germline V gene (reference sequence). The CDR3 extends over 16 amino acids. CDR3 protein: CASKGLRGGSNQPQHF. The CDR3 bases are TGTGCCAGCAAGGGCCTCCGAGGGGGTTCTAATCAGCCCCAGCATTTT.

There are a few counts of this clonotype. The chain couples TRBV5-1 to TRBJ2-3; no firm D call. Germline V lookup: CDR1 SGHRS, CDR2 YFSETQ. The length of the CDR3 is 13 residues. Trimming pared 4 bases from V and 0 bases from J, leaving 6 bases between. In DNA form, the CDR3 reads TGCGCCAGCAGCCCGGACAGCACAGATACGCAGTATTTT. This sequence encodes CASSPDSTDTQYF. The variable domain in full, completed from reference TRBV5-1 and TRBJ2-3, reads KAGVTQTPRYLIKTRGQQVTLSCSPISGHRSVSWYQQTPGQGLQFLFEYFSETQRNKGNFPGRFSGRQFSNSRSEMNVSTLELGDSALYLCASSPDSTDTQYFGPGTRLTVL.

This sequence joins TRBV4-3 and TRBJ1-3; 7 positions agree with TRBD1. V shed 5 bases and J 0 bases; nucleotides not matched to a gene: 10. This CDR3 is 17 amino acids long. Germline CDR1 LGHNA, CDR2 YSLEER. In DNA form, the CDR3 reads TGCGCCAGCAGCAACGCTATAACAGGGGTCTCTGGAAACACCATATATTTT. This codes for CASSNAITGVSGNTIYF.

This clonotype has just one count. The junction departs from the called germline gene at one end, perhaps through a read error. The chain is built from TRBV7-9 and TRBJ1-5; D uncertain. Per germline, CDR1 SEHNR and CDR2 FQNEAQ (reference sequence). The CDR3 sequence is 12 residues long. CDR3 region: CASSLAGRPEHF. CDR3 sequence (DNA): TGTGCCAGCAGCTTGGCCGGCAGGCCCGAGCATTTT. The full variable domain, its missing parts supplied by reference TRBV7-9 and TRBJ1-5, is DTGVSQNPRHKITKRGQNVTFRCDPISEHNRLYWYRQTLGQGPEFLTYFQNEAQLEKSRLLSDRFSAERPKGSFSTLEIQRTEQGDSAMYLCASSLAGRPEHFGDGTRLSIL.

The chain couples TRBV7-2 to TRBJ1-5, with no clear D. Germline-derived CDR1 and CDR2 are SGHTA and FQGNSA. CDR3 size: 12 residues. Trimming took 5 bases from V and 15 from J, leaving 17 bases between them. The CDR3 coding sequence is TGTGCCAGCAGCGGACGGCGAATTCTCTGGCATTTT. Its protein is CASSGRRILWHF. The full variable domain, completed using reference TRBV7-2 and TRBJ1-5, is GAGVSQSPSNKVTEKGKDVELRCDPISGHTALYWYRQSLGQGLEFLIYFQGNSAPDKSGLPSDRFSAERTGGSVSTLTIQRTQQEDSAVYLCASSGRRILWHFGDGTRLSIL.

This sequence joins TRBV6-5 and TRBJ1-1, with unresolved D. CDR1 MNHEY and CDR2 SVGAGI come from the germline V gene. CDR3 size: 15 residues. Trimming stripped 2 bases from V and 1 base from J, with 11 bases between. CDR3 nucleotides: TGTGCCAGCAGTTACCAGTTTAGCCCGAACACTGAAGCTTTCTTT. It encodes CASSYQFSPNTEAFF.

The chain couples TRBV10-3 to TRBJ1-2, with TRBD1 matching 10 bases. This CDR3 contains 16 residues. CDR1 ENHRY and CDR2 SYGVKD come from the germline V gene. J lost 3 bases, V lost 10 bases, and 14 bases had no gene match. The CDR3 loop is CASSSVTGGADYGYTF. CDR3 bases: TGTGCCAGCTCAAGTGTGACAGGGGGCGCGGACTATGGCTACACCTTC.

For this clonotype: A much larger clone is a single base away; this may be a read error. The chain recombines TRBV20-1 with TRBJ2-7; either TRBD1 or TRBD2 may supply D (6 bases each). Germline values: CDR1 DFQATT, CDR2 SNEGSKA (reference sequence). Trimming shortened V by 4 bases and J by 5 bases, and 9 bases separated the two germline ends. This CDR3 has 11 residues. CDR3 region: CSAKGGHEQYF. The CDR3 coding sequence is TGCAGTGCTAAGGGGGGTCACGAGCAGTACTTC.

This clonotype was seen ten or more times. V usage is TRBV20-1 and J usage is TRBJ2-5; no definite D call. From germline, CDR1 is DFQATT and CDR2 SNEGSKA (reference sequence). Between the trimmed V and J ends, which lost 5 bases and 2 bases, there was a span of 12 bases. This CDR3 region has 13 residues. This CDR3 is CSASHSGQETQYF. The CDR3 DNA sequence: TGCAGTGCTTCTCACAGTGGACAAGAGACCCAGTACTTC.

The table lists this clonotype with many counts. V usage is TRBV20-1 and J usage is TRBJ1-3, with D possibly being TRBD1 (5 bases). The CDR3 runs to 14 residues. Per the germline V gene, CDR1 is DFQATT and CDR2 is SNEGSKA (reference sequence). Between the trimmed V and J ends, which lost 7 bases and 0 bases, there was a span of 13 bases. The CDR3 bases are TGCAGTGTTCGACCGGGGACCTCTGGAAACACCATATATTTT. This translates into CSVRPGTSGNTIYF.

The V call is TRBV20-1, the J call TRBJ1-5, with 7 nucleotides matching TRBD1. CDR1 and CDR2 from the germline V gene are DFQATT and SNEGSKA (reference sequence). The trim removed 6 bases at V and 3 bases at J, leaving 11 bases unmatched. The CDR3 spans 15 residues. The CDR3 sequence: CSAVDRDSLNQPQHF. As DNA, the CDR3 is TGCAGTGCCGTCGACCGGGACAGCCTCAATCAGCCCCAGCATTTT.

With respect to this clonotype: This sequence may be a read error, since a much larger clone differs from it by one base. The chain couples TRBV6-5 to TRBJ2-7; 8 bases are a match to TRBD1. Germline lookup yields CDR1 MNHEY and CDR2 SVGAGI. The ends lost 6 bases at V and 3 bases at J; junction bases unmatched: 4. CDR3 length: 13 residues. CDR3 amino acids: CASRRTGIYEQYF. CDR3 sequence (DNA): TGTGCCAGCAGACGGACAGGGATCTACGAGCAGTACTTC.

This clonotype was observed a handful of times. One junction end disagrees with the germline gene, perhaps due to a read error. The CDR3 reads CASSKGQGSYGQYF. The CDR3 region has the DNA TGTGCCAGCAGCAAGGGACAGGGTTCCTACGGGCAGTACTTC. The V gene is TRBV5-4, the J gene TRBJ2-7; 9 bases are a match to TRBD1. The CDR3 covers 14 residues. Germline CDR1 and CDR2: SGHNT and YYREEE (reference sequence).

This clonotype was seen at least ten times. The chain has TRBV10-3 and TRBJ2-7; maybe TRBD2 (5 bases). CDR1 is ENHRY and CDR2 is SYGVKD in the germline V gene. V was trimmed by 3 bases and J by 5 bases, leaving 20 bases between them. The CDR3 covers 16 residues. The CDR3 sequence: CAISESERQINDEQYF. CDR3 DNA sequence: TGTGCCATCAGTGAATCAGAGCGGCAAATTAACGACGAGCAGTACTTC.

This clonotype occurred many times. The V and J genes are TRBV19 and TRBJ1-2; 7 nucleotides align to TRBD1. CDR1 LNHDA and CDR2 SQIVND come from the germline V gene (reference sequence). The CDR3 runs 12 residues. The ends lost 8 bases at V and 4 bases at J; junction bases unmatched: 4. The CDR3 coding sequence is TGTGCCAGTGTGGGACAGCGCTATGGCTACACCTTC. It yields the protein CASVGQRYGYTF.

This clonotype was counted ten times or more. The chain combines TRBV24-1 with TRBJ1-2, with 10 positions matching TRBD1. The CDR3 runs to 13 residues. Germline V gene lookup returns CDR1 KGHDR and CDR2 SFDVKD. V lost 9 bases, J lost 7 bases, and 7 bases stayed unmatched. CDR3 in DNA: TGTGCCACCGAGGGACAGGGGAGCAGTGGCTACACCTTC. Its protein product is CATEGQGSSGYTF.

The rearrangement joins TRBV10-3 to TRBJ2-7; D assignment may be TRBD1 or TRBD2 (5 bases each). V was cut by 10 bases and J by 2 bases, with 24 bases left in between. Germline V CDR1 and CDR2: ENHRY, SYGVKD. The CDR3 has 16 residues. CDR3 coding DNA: TGTGCCAGCTCACCACGGTCGGCAGGGACCACCTACGAGCAGTACTTC. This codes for CASSPRSAGTTYEQYF.

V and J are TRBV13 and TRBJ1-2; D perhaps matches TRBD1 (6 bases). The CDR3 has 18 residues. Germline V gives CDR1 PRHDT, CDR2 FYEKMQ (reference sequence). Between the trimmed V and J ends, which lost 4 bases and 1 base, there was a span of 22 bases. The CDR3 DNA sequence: TGTGCCAGCAGCTCAGCCCTTGGAGGCAGGGGATTTAACTATGGCTACACCTTC. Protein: CASSSALGGRGFNYGYTF.

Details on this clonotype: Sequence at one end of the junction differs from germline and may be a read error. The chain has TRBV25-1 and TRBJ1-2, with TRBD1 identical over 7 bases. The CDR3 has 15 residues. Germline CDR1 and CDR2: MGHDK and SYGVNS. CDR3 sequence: CTSSEKGDRRYGYTF. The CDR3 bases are TGTACCAGCAGTGAGAAGGGGGACAGACGATATGGCTACACCTTC.

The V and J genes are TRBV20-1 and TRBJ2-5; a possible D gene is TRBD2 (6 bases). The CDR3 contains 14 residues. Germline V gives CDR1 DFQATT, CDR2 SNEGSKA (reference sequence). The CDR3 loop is CSYLNIAGKETQYF. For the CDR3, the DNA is TGCAGCTACCTTAACATTGCGGGGAAAGAGACCCAGTACTTC.

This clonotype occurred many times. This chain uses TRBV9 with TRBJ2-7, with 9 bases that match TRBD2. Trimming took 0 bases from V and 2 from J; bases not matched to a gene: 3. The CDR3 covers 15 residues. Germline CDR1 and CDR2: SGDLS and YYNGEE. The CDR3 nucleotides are TGTGCCAGCAGCGTAGAGTCTAGCGGGACCTACGAGCAGTACTTC. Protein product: CASSVESSGTYEQYF.

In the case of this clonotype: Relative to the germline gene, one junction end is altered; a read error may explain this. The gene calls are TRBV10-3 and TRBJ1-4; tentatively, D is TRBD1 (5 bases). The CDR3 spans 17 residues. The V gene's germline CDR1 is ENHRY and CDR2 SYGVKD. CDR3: CASSYRQNVATNEKLFF. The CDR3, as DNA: TGTGCCAGCAGTTACAGGCAGAATGTCGCAACTAATGAAAAACTGTTTTTT.

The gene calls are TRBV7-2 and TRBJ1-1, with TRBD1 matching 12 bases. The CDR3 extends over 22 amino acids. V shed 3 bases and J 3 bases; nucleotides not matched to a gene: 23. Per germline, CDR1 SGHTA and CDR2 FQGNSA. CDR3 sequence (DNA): TGTGCCAGCAGCTTTCAGGTGGCGGGGACAGGGGGCGTTTTCCTCAGAGACACTGAAGCTTTCTTT. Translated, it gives CASSFQVAGTGGVFLRDTEAFF.

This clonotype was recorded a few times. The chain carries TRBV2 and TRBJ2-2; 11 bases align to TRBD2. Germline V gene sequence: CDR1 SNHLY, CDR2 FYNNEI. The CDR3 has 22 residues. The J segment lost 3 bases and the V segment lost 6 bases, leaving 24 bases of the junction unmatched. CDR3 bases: TGTGCCAGCAGCATGACAGGGCTTTCGACTAGCGGGATTCGGCGAGACACCGGGGAGCTGTTTTTT. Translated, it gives CASSMTGLSTSGIRRDTGELFF.